This TCR beta chain emerged from a study of T cell responses to AZD1222 COVID-19 vaccine. General study findings and limits: At baseline, seropositivity was found in only a handful of AZD1222 recipients. The donor group comprised mostly white British people and more females; the analysis possibly underestimated clonal diversity. Reportedly, nearly half the spike-specific TCRs target unmutated variant regions.

About this clone: The antigen is undetermined.

The repertoire was sequenced with immunoSEQ multiplex PCR; TCRdb's copy has only in-frame clones and lacks some. The table lists over 150,000 clones, less than 95% of them singletons. Germline CDR1 reads MDHEN; CDR2 reads SYDVKM. V lost 5 bases to trimming and J lost 0 bases; unmatched junction nucleotides: 7. The CDR3 extends over 15 amino acids. The chain is built from TRBV28 and TRBJ2-7, with 7 bases lining up with TRBD1. The clonotype comes from an adult in good health. The sample in question was peripheral blood, obtained on day 0 of AZD1222 vaccination. This CDR3 reads CASSHYRGPSYEQYF. The CDR3 bases are TGTGCCAGCAGTCATTACAGGGGACCCTCCTACGAGCAGTACTTC.